These 13 T cell receptor beta chains share one sample of origin, sequenced in a study of identical twins. TCRdb reprocessed the 5' RACE reads with MiXCR, giving one entry per CDR3 protein. Among about 890,000 distinct CDR3 sequences listed, 10% to 15% were seen once. This sample also appeared in a second study, on yellow fever vaccine responses in identical twins.

The specimen was PBMCs. These receptors all come from a young woman in good health.

The rearrangement links TRBV7-9 to TRBJ2-7; possible D gene TRBD2, 5 bases. CDR1 is SEHNR and CDR2 is FQNEAQ in the germline V gene (reference sequence). V was pared by 5 bases and J by 5 bases, with 19 bases between. This CDR3 spans 15 amino acids. The CDR3 DNA reads TGTGCCAGCAGCCTCCTGACGGGGATTATCAACGAGCAGTACGTC. Its translation: CASSLLTGIINEQYV.

This chain uses TRBV5-6 with TRBJ1-1; D is possibly TRBD1 (5 bases). Germline V gene data show CDR1 as SGHDT and CDR2 as YYEEEE. The CDR3 length is 15 residues. Between the trimmed V and J ends, which lost 4 bases and 5 bases, there was a span of 18 bases. This CDR3 reads CASSGFSSKGTEAFF. The CDR3, as DNA: TGTGCCAGCAGCGGATTCTCCAGCAAGGGGACTGAAGCTTTCTTT.

In this sample, this clonotype turned up many times. This chain connects TRBV4-2 to TRBJ2-1; the match to TRBD2 covers 11 bases. CDR1 and CDR2 from the germline V gene are LGHNA and YNFKEQ. With V trimmed by 1 base and J by 4 bases, 3 bases remained unmatched. The CDR3 loop spans 16 amino acids. CDR3 bases: TGTGCCAGCAGCCAAGCCGGGACTAGCGGTTACAATGAGCAGTTCTTC. Translation: CASSQAGTSGYNEQFF.

This clonotype was observed at least ten times. The chain joins TRBV4-1 to TRBJ1-1, with D possibly being TRBD1 (5 bases). The CDR3 consists of 15 residues. The germline V and J ends were trimmed by 1 base and 1 base, with 10 bases remaining between them. CDR1 and CDR2 from the germline V gene are MGHRA and YSYEKL. CDR3 protein: CASSQVGQGNTEAFF. The CDR3 DNA reads as TGCGCCAGCAGCCAAGTCGGGCAGGGGAACACTGAAGCTTTCTTT.

This clonotype came up many times. The genes are TRBV5-6 and TRBJ1-1; D not certain. The CDR3 runs 13 residues. The V and J ends lost 3 bases and 13 bases respectively, with 19 bases between them. Germline V lookup: CDR1 SGHDT, CDR2 YYEEEE. DNA for the CDR3: TGTGCCAGCAGCTCCCTCTCGGGCATGAAGCTTTTCTTT. It specifies CASSSLSGMKLFF.

In its sample, this clonotype was seen a few times. The chain links TRBV24-1 to TRBJ2-1, with D perhaps TRBD2 (5 bases). Germline CDR1 and CDR2: KGHDR and SFDVKD. This CDR3 is built from 18 residues. The V end was cut by 5 bases, the J end by 3 bases, with 22 bases between. CDR3 nucleotides: TGTGCCACCAGTGTGAACCGTCCGAGCCGGGAAAACTACAATGAGCAGTTCTTC. It is translated as CATSVNRPSRENYNEQFF.

The sample holds a few counts of this clonotype. This chain links TRBV29-1 with TRBJ2-1; possible D gene TRBD2, 6 bases. Per the germline V gene, CDR1 is SQVTM and CDR2 is ANQGSEA. This CDR3 has 15 amino acids. The germline V and J ends were trimmed by 5 bases and 7 bases, with 21 bases remaining between them. The CDR3 loop reads CSVQTTGLPVNEQFF. CDR3 DNA: TGCAGCGTTCAAACAACGGGACTCCCGGTGAATGAGCAGTTCTTC.

This clonotype was detected many times. The chain has TRBV5-6 and TRBJ2-5; 13 positions agree with TRBD2. V dropped 2 bases and J dropped 2; count of bases not matched to a gene: 3. This CDR3 contains 16 residues. Germline V gene data show CDR1 as SGHDT and CDR2 as YYEEEE. CDR3 nucleotides: TGTGCCAGCAGCTTTGGACTAGCGGGGGAGCAAGAGACCCAGTACTTC. Translation gives CASSFGLAGEQETQYF.

This clonotype was seen many times. The chain carries TRBV10-3 and TRBJ1-2; 7 bases are shared with TRBD1. The CDR3 loop spans 13 amino acids. V was clipped by 6 bases and J by 8 bases; unmatched bases: 9. Germline-derived CDR1 and CDR2 are ENHRY and SYGVKD. The CDR3 here is CAIRSRDSHGYTF. The CDR3 region has the DNA TGTGCCATCAGAAGCCGGGACAGTCACGGCTACACCTTC.

Many counts were recorded for this clonotype. The rearrangement links TRBV2 to TRBJ2-7; 8 nucleotides agree with TRBD1. The CDR3 sequence is 17 residues long. CDR1 and CDR2 (germline): SNHLY, FYNNEI. Trimming at V came to 3 bases and at J to 7 bases, leaving 17 bases not matched to a gene. This CDR3 reads CASSDPEGRGPREEQYV. The DNA of the CDR3 is TGTGCCAGCAGTGATCCGGAGGGCAGGGGGCCTCGGGAGGAGCAGTACGTC.

The chain has TRBV25-1 and TRBJ1-5, with a weak D call TRBD1 (5 bases). Trimming removed 1 base at V and 6 bases at J, with 10 bases between. This CDR3 comprises 14 residues. Looked up from germline, CDR1 is MGHDK and CDR2 is SYGVNS. The CDR3 DNA follows: TGTGCCAGCAGTGAATTAGACGGGGGTCAGCCCCAGCATTTT. This sequence encodes CASSELDGGQPQHF. Looking up the rest from reference TRBV25-1 and TRBJ1-5 gives the full variable domain: EADIYQTPRYLVIGTGKKITLECSQTMGHDKMYWYQQDPGMELHLIHYSYGVNSTEKGDLSSESTVSRIRTEHFPLTLESARPSHTSQYLCASSELDGGQPQHFGDGTRLSIL.

This clonotype was observed many times. The chain is built from TRBV15 and TRBJ1-1; 7 nucleotides align to TRBD1. The CDR3 runs 15 residues. Germline loops: CDR1 LNHNV, CDR2 YYDKDF (reference sequence). The V gene end was trimmed by 4 bases and the J gene end by 4 bases; junction bases not matched to a gene: 9. CDR3 DNA: TGTGCCACCAGCACCTTGACAGGGTCAGTCACTGAAGCTTTCTTT. Translated, it gives CATSTLTGSVTEAFF.

This clonotype was recorded a few times. This sequence joins TRBV4-1 and TRBJ2-5; TRBD2 agrees at 8 bases. The CDR3 extends over 15 amino acids. The junction had 6 bases not matched to a gene; V was cut back by 2 bases and J by 4 bases. Germline V CDR1 and CDR2: MGHRA, YSYEKL. CDR3 nucleotide sequence: TGCGCCAGCAGCCAAACGGGACTAGTAAGAGAGACCCAGTACTTC. This translates into CASSQTGLVRETQYF.